Shown below are 5 T cell receptor beta chains from a single sample sequenced in a study of a mutant IDH1 vaccine in newly diagnosed glioma. Time point of the sample: week 35, safety follow-up. Topical imiquimod accompanied each vaccine dose, which consisted of 300 ug of mutant IDH1 20-mer peptide. Their target antigens are unknown. Libraries were prepared by immunoSEQ multiplex PCR; TCRdb keeps only in-frame clonotypes and omits some of them. The table includes 45,000 to 60,000 clones, around 89% detected once. The sample in question was PBMCs, obtained from a glioma patient whose treatment included an IDH1 peptide vaccine. Source of these receptors: a woman in her forties with glioma.

The rearrangement uses TRBV23-1 and TRBJ1-2, with D hard to call. TRBV23-1 is sorted into the ORF group, with uncertain function. CDR3 length: 14 amino acids. With 6 bases removed from V and 8 bases from J, the gap between germline ends came to 19 bases. CDR3 region: CASSSQYPGRGYTF. The CDR3 DNA follows: TGCGCCAGCAGCAGTCAATATCCAGGCAGAGGCTACACCTTC.

The genes are TRBV5-1 and TRBJ2-3; no reliable D call. V lost 6 bases to trimming and J lost 2 bases, with 13 bases between them. This CDR3 region has 14 residues. Germline CDR1 SGHRS, CDR2 YFSETQ. As DNA, the CDR3 is TGCGCCAGCAAATCAGGCAGCCACACAGATACGCAGTATTTT. It codes for CASKSGSHTDTQYF.

The chain has TRBV2 and TRBJ2-1, with D maybe TRBD2 (6 bases). CDR1 is SNHLY, CDR2 FYNNEI, per germline. Trimming removed 4 bases from V and 1 base from J, with 8 bases in between. This CDR3 is 14 amino acids long. The CDR3 DNA reads as TGTGCCAGCAGTGTGGGGGGATCCTACAATGAGCAGTTCTTC. It is translated as CASSVGGSYNEQFF.

This clone was observed once. V gene TRBV18 combines with J gene TRBJ2-7; 10 nucleotides match TRBD1. The CDR3 contains 15 residues. Germline-derived CDR1 and CDR2 are KGHSH and LQKENI. V shed 2 bases, J shed 1 base, and the junction held 2 bases outside the gene matches. CDR3 amino acids: CASSPGTGASYEQYF. CDR3 DNA sequence: TGTGCCAGCTCACCAGGGACAGGGGCTTCCTACGAGCAGTACTTC.

The chain is built from TRBV28 and TRBJ1-5; D uncertain. Germline V gene data show CDR1 as MDHEN and CDR2 as SYDVKM. CDR3 length: 11 residues. Trimming removed 2 bases from V and 15 bases from J, with 11 bases in between. CDR3 DNA: TGTGCCAGCAGTTTAACTGGGATTGTGCATTTT. Residues: CASSLTGIVHF. The entire variable domain, with the rest obtained from reference TRBV28 and TRBJ1-5, is as follows: DVKVTQSSRYLVKRTGEKVFLECVQDMDHENMFWYRQDPGLGLRLIYFSYDVKMKEKGDIPEGYSVSREKKERFSLILESASTNQTSMYLCASSLTGIVHFGDGTRLSIL.